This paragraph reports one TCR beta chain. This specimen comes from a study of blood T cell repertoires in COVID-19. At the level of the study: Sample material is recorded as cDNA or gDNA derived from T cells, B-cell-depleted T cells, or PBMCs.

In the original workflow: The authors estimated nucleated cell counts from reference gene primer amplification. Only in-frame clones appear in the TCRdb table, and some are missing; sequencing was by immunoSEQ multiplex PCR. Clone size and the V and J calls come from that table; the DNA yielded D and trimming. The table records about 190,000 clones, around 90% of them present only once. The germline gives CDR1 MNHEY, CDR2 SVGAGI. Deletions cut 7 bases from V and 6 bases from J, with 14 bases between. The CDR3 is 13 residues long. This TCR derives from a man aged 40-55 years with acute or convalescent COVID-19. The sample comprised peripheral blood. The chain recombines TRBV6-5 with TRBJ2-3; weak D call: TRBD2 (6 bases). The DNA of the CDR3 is TGTGCCAGCAATCGGGTTCGGGGGGATACGCAGTATTTT. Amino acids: CASNRVRGDTQYF.